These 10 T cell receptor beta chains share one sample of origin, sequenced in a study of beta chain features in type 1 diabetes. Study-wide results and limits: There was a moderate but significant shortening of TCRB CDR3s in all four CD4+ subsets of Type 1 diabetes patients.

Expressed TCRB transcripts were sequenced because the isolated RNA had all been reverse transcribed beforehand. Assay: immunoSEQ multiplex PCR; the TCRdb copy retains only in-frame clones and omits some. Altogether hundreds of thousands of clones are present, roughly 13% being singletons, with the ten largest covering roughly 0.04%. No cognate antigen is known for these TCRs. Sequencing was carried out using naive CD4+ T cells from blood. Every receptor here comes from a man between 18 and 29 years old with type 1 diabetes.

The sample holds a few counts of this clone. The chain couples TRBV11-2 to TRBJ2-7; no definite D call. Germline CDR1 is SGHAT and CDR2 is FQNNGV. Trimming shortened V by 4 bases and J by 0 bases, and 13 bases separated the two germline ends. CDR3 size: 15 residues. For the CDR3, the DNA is TGTGCCAGCAGCTCCCGGGCCCGGAGCTCCTACGAGCAGTACTTC. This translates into CASSSRARSSYEQYF.

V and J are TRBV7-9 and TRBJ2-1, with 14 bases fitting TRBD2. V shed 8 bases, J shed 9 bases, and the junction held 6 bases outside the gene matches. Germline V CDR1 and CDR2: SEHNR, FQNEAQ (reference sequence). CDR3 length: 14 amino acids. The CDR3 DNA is TGTGCCAGCCCCGGGGGACTAGCGGGAGTTGAGCAGTTCTTC. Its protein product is CASPGGLAGVEQFF.

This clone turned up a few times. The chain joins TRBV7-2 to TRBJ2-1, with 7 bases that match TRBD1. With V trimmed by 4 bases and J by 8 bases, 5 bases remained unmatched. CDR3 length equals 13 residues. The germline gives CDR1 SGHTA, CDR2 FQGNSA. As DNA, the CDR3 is TGTGCCAGCAGCTCTGACAGGGAACATGAGCAGTTCTTC. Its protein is CASSSDREHEQFF.

The CDR3 DNA is TGTGCCTGGAACCAGGGGATGAACACTGAAGCTTTCTTT. Protein product: CAWNQGMNTEAFF. The gene calls are TRBV30 and TRBJ1-1; a possible D gene is TRBD1 (6 bases). Germline V gene lookup returns CDR1 GTSNPN and CDR2 SVGIG (reference sequence). Deletions cut 4 bases from V and 0 bases from J, with 9 bases between. The CDR3 loop spans 13 amino acids.

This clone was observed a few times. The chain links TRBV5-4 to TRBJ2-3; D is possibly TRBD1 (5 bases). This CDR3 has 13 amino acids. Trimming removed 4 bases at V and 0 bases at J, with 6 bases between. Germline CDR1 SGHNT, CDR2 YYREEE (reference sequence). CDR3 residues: CASSRQSTDTQYF. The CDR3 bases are TGTGCCAGCAGCCGACAGAGCACAGATACGCAGTATTTT.

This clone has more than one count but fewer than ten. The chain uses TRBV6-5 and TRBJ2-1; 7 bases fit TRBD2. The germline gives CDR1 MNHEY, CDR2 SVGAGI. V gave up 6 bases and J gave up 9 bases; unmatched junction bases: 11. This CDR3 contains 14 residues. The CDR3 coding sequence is TGTGCCAGCAGACGGCGGGAGTTGGGTGGTGAGCAGTTCTTC. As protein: CASRRRELGGEQFF.

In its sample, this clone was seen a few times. The CDR3 bases are TGTGCCAGCAGCTCATACAGGGGCACTGAAGCTTTCTTT. This codes for CASSSYRGTEAFF. The rearrangement joins TRBV7-2 to TRBJ1-1; TRBD1 aligns across 7 bases. The V gene's germline CDR1 is SGHTA and CDR2 FQGNSA. V dropped 4 bases and J dropped 4; count of bases not matched to a gene: 3. This CDR3 comprises 13 residues.

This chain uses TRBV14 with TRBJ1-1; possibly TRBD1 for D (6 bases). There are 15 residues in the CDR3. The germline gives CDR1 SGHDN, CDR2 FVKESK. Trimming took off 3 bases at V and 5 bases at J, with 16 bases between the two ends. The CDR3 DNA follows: TGTGCCAGCAGCCAGACGCAAACAGGGTTAACTGAAGCTTTCTTT. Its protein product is CASSQTQTGLTEAFF.

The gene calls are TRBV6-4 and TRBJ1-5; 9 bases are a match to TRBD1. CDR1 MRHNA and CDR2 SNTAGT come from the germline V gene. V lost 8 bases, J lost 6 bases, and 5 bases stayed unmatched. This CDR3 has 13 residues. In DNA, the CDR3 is TGTGCCAGCGGGACAGGGAACGGTCAGCCCCAGCATTTT. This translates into CASGTGNGQPQHF.

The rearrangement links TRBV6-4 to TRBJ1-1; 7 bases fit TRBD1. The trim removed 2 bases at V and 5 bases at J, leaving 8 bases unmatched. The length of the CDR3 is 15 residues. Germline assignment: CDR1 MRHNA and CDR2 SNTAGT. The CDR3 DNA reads TGTGCCAGCAGTGACCGGAACAGGGGAGGGACTGAAGCTTTCTTT. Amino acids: CASSDRNRGGTEAFF.